Listed here are 29 T cell receptor beta chains from one sample, sequenced in a study of CD8 T cells in ankylosing spondylitis (dated by TCRdb to the late 2010s). Points the paper makes about the study in general: A TCR beta motif of eight highly homologous amino acid variants appeared characteristic of blood from ankylosing spondylitis patients.

The method was 5' RACE. Sequenced using an Illumina HiSeq 2500. The public sequencing data were trimmed at Q25 with fastp and processed into clonotypes with MiXCR by TCRdb, which kept only in-frame beta chains. Each entry merges the rows of one CDR3 protein and shows their most common DNA and genes. The sample data list roughly 490,000 distinct CDR3 sequences, and roughly 5.3% of these were observed just once. Approximately 3.5% of the sample belongs to the ten largest clones. Antigens of these TCRs are unknown. Source material: blood, either unsorted or a sorted T cell fraction (not recorded which). The receptors here all came from a male donor with ankylosing spondylitis.

This clonotype came up many times. The gene calls are TRBV9 and TRBJ2-7; no reliable D call. With 2 bases removed from V and 5 bases from J, the gap between germline ends came to 14 bases. Germline assignment: CDR1 SGDLS and CDR2 YYNGEE. This CDR3 spans 14 amino acids. DNA of the CDR3: TGTGCCAGCAGCGTTCAGGACCCTATAGACGAGCAGTACTTC. Translating it yields CASSVQDPIDEQYF.

Ten or more counts support this clonotype. The chain couples TRBV5-1 to TRBJ2-7; 8 bases fit TRBD2. The CDR3 is 14 residues long. J gave up 5 bases and V 2 bases, and 6 bases lay outside the gene matches. Germline V lookup: CDR1 SGHRS, CDR2 YFSETQ. CDR3 nucleotides: TGCGCCAGCAGCTTAGGAGCGGGAGTACACGAGCAGTACTTC. This encodes CASSLGAGVHEQYF.

This clonotype was recorded a few times. The chain recombines TRBV18 with TRBJ1-1; D possibly corresponds to TRBD1 (6 bases). The V end was cut by 3 bases, the J end by 0 bases, with 17 bases between. The germline V gene encodes CDR1 KGHSH and CDR2 LQKENI. CDR3 size: 17 residues. The CDR3 protein is CASSPTLLQGLNTEAFF. CDR3 sequence (DNA): TGTGCCAGCTCACCCACCCTACTACAGGGCTTGAACACTGAAGCTTTCTTT.

Ten or more counts support this clonotype. The chain couples TRBV7-9 to TRBJ2-1, with 11 bases matching TRBD2. Germline assignment: CDR1 SEHNR and CDR2 FQNEAQ (reference sequence). J lost 5 bases, V lost 5 bases, and 8 bases had no gene match. The CDR3 loop spans 16 amino acids. DNA for the CDR3: TGTGCCAGCAGCGCCAAACTAGCGGGAGCCCACAATGAGCAGTTCTTC. Translation: CASSAKLAGAHNEQFF. Combining the CDR3 with reference TRBV7-9 and TRBJ2-1 gives the whole variable domain DTGVSQNPRHKITKRGQNVTFRCDPISEHNRLYWYRQTLGQGPEFLTYFQNEAQLEKSRLLSDRFSAERPKGSFSTLEIQRTEQGDSAMYLCASSAKLAGAHNEQFFGPGTRLTVL.

At least ten counts were recorded for this clonotype. This chain uses TRBV6-2 or TRBV6-3 with TRBJ2-1; D is unclear. The CDR3 has 13 amino acids. Trimming cost V 7 bases and J 0 bases, with 7 bases left between them. CDR1 and CDR2 from the germline V gene are MNHEY and SVGEGT. The CDR3: CASKPDSYNEQFF. The CDR3 DNA is TGTGCCAGCAAACCGGACTCCTACAATGAGCAGTTCTTC.

This clonotype was counted between two and nine times. The rearrangement uses TRBV20-1 and TRBJ2-2; D is undetermined. Trimming shortened V by 0 bases and J by 3 bases, and 11 bases separated the two germline ends. Germline lookup yields CDR1 DFQATT and CDR2 SNEGSKA (reference sequence). The CDR3 contains 15 residues. DNA for the CDR3: TGCAGTGCTAGAGATCATACAGACTACACCGGGGAGCTGTTTTTT. As protein: CSARDHTDYTGELFF.

This clonotype was seen at least ten times. The V gene is TRBV12-5, the J gene TRBJ1-5; no clear D gene. The V end lost 5 bases, the J end lost 6 bases, and 8 bases lay between the germline ends. CDR3 length equals 12 residues. CDR1 is LGHNT and CDR2 is FRNRAP in the germline V gene. CDR3 nucleotide sequence: TGTGCTAGTGGTCCCGCGGTTCAGCCCCAGCATTTT. Its protein product is CASGPAVQPQHF.

The V gene is TRBV11-1, the J gene TRBJ2-1; D possibly corresponds to TRBD2 (5 bases). Germline CDR1 reads SGHAT; CDR2 reads FQDESV (reference sequence). The CDR3 runs to 13 residues. V dropped 4 bases and J dropped 8 bases, with 12 bases sitting between them. CDR3 residues: CASSSSEGYEQFF. The CDR3 nucleotides read TGTGCCAGCAGCTCCTCAGAGGGCTATGAGCAGTTCTTC.

This clonotype was counted many times. V is TRBV12-3 or TRBV12-4 and J is TRBJ1-2, with 8 bases matching TRBD1. This CDR3 region has 15 residues. J gave up 3 bases and V 3 bases, and 6 bases lay outside the gene matches. The CDR3 loop is CASSFRTGIDYGYTF. In DNA, the CDR3 is TGTGCCAGCAGTTTCCGGACAGGGATTGACTATGGCTACACCTTC.

This clonotype appeared many times. V gene TRBV20-1 combines with J gene TRBJ2-3; 8 nucleotides agree with TRBD2. The CDR3 extends over 14 amino acids. Trimming cost V 3 bases and J 5 bases; bases outside gene matches: 7. CDR1 DFQATT and CDR2 SNEGSKA come from the germline V gene (reference sequence). CDR3 bases: TGCAGTGCTAGCGGGGGGGCCGGTAAAGATACGCAGTATTTT. Protein: CSASGGAGKDTQYF.

This clonotype has just a few counts. The chain recombines TRBV27 with TRBJ2-2; 9 nucleotides agree with TRBD2. Losses at the gene ends were 6 bases for V and 6 bases for J; bases not matched to a gene: 2. Germline assignment: CDR1 MNHEY and CDR2 SMNVEV (reference sequence). The CDR3 sequence is 13 residues long. The CDR3 DNA follows: TGTGCCAGCAGGGCTAGCGGGGCCGGGGAGCTGTTTTTT. It translates to CASRASGAGELFF.

At least ten counts were recorded for this clonotype. The chain recombines TRBV7-2 with TRBJ2-7, with TRBD1 matching over 7 bases. J was trimmed by 7 bases and V by 5 bases; bases with no gene match: 5. Germline lookup yields CDR1 SGHTA and CDR2 FQGNSA. The CDR3 contains 12 residues. This chain's CDR3 is CASSTTGWEQYF. In nucleotides, the CDR3 is TGTGCCAGCAGCACGACAGGGTGGGAGCAGTACTTC.

This clonotype occurred many times. The chain employs TRBV7-2 and TRBJ2-1; no clear D gene. Germline V lookup: CDR1 SGHTA, CDR2 FQGNSA. The CDR3 runs to 14 residues. With 5 bases removed from V and 10 bases from J, the gap between germline ends came to 18 bases. The CDR3 here is CASSPTRTDREQFF. CDR3 nucleotides: TGTGCCAGCAGCCCAACTCGGACGGACCGAGAGCAGTTCTTC.

This clonotype showed up many times. The chain joins TRBV6-5 to TRBJ2-1, with a tentative D call TRBD1 (6 bases). This CDR3 spans 18 amino acids. Germline V lookup: CDR1 MNHEY, CDR2 SVGAGI. The germline V and J ends were trimmed by 0 bases and 3 bases, with 18 bases remaining between them. CDR3 sequence reads: CASSYSPGQVLLYNEQFF. CDR3 nucleotides: TGTGCCAGCAGTTACTCGCCGGGACAAGTACTTCTCTACAATGAGCAGTTCTTC.

This clonotype was seen many times. The V and J genes are TRBV5-1 and TRBJ2-7, with TRBD2 matching over 10 bases. CDR3 size: 13 residues. Per germline, CDR1 SGHRS and CDR2 YFSETQ. The V segment lost 7 bases and the J segment 3 bases; nucleotides outside the gene matches: 4. The DNA of the CDR3 is TGCGCCAGCCGATGGACTAGCGGCTACGAGCAGTACTTC. Translated, it gives CASRWTSGYEQYF.

This clonotype was counted ten times or more. V is TRBV20-1 and J is TRBJ2-5; 10 nucleotides agree with TRBD2. V dropped 4 bases and J dropped 3; count of bases not matched to a gene: 8. The length of the CDR3 is 15 residues. Germline CDR1 and CDR2: DFQATT and SNEGSKA (reference sequence). DNA of the CDR3: TGCAGTGCTAATGCGCTAGCGGGAGTGGAAGAGACCCAGTACTTC. This gives the protein CSANALAGVEETQYF.

This clonotype was recorded at least ten times. The gene calls are TRBV11-1 and TRBJ2-7, with D perhaps being TRBD1 or TRBD2 (6 bases each). Germline V gives CDR1 SGHAT, CDR2 FQDESV (reference sequence). The CDR3 sequence is 19 residues long. The V and J ends lost 5 bases and 4 bases respectively, with 30 bases between them. CDR3 DNA sequence: TGTGCCAGCAGCCTAGAGGAGGGCCAAACAGGGTCTAAGACTTACGAGCAGTACTTC. Translation: CASSLEEGQTGSKTYEQYF. Together with reference TRBV11-1 and TRBJ2-7, the CDR3 gives the full variable domain: EAEVAQSPRYKITEKSQAVAFWCDPISGHATLYWYRQILGQGPELLVQFQDESVVDDSQLPKDRFSAERLKGVDSTLKIQPAELGDSAMYLCASSLEEGQTGSKTYEQYFGPGTRLTVT.

This clonotype was seen many times. This chain uses TRBV20-1 with TRBJ1-5, with D perhaps TRBD1 (5 bases). Germline assignment: CDR1 DFQATT and CDR2 SNEGSKA (reference sequence). There are 12 residues in the CDR3. The V gene lost 6 bases and the J gene lost 5 bases, with 11 bases spanning the gap. The CDR3 sequence is CSAGPRHQPQHF. For the CDR3, the DNA is TGCAGTGCGGGACCACGCCATCAGCCCCAGCATTTT.

This clonotype was counted many times. The J gene is TRBJ2-5, the V gene TRBV20-1; perhaps TRBD1 as D (6 bases). The V gene's germline CDR1 is DFQATT and CDR2 SNEGSKA (reference sequence). With 5 bases removed from V and 5 bases from J, the gap between germline ends came to 18 bases. CDR3 length: 14 residues. CDR3 residues: CSAEPPGHEETQYF. CDR3 DNA: TGCAGTGCTGAACCCCCGGGACACGAGGAGACCCAGTACTTC.

This clonotype appeared many times. This chain links TRBV4-1 with TRBJ1-2, with 8 nucleotides matching TRBD1. Germline V gives CDR1 MGHRA, CDR2 YSYEKL. V gave up 4 bases and J gave up 2 bases; unmatched junction bases: 12. CDR3 length: 17 amino acids. CDR3 nucleotide sequence: TGCGCCAGCAGCCGATTGATACCGGGACAGGTGAACTATGGCTACACCTTC. It yields the protein CASSRLIPGQVNYGYTF.

The DNA of the CDR3 is TGCGCCAGCGGCCTCCAGGGGAGCGAAGAGACCCAGTACTTC. As protein: CASGLQGSEETQYF. V is TRBV5-1 and J is TRBJ2-5, with D maybe TRBD1 (6 bases). The CDR3 spans 14 residues. V was cut by 7 bases and J by 3 bases, with 16 bases left in between. In germline, CDR1 is SGHRS, CDR2 YFSETQ.

This clonotype was seen a handful of times. The chain combines TRBV9 with TRBJ2-1; D gene ambiguous. Germline assignment: CDR1 SGDLS and CDR2 YYNGEE. This CDR3 comprises 13 residues. The V end lost 4 bases, the J end lost 11 bases, and 16 bases lay between the germline ends. CDR3 sequence: CASSPPLTQKQFF. As DNA, the CDR3 is TGTGCCAGCAGCCCGCCCCTGACGCAAAAGCAGTTCTTC.

The chain couples TRBV11-2 to TRBJ1-2; D is uncertain. CDR1 is SGHAT and CDR2 is FQNNGV in the germline V gene. Trimming removed 5 bases at V and 8 bases at J, with 15 bases between. The CDR3 is 13 residues long. CDR3 DNA: TGTGCCAGCAGCCCAGACCCTATGGGAGGCTACACCTTC. Its translation is CASSPDPMGGYTF.

This clonotype was seen at least ten times. The V call is TRBV4-1, the J call TRBJ1-2; TRBD1 matches at 7 bases. The CDR3 contains 16 residues. Trimming removed 3 bases from V and 6 bases from J; junction bases left unmatched: 13. Germline V gene data show CDR1 as MGHRA and CDR2 as YSYEKL. The CDR3 region is CASSQRPLGTADGYTF. The CDR3 DNA is TGCGCCAGCAGCCAGCGACCTCTTGGGACAGCTGATGGCTACACCTTC.

There are many counts of this clonotype. J is TRBJ2-1 and V is TRBV20-1; 10 bases match TRBD2. Germline CDR1 and CDR2: DFQATT and SNEGSKA (reference sequence). Trimming cost V 7 bases and J 4 bases; bases outside gene matches: 4. The CDR3 length is 13 residues. The CDR3: CSDRTSGYNEQFF. The CDR3 nucleotides read TGCAGTGACAGGACTAGCGGTTACAATGAGCAGTTCTTC.

This clonotype came up many times. This sequence joins TRBV29-1 and TRBJ2-1; the match to TRBD2 covers 11 bases. With 5 bases clipped from V and 6 bases from J, the junction kept 9 bases outside the gene matches. Germline values: CDR1 SQVTM, CDR2 ANQGSEA. The CDR3 spans 15 residues. The CDR3 nucleotides are TGCAGCGTTACCCCGGGACTAGCGGCGCTCAATGAGCAGTTCTTC. Translated: CSVTPGLAALNEQFF.

At least ten counts were recorded for this clonotype. The J gene is TRBJ1-3, the V gene TRBV21-1. TRBV21-1 is a recognized pseudogene. CDR3 length: 14 residues. The CDR3 protein is CASSKRPTGNTIYF. DNA for the CDR3: TGTGCCAGCAGCAAACGACCAACTGGAAACACCATATATTTT.

This clonotype was seen only a few times. This chain's CDR3 is CATEPRRGARLEQFF. CDR3 DNA: TGTGCCACCGAGCCGCGGCGGGGCGCCAGGCTGGAGCAGTTCTTC. The chain recombines TRBV15 with TRBJ2-1, with D possibly matching TRBD2 (6 bases). From germline, CDR1 is LNHNV and CDR2 YYDKDF (reference sequence). Trimming left V 8 bases short and J 10 bases short, with 24 bases between. This CDR3 has 15 amino acids.

This clonotype was detected ten times or more. The V gene is TRBV6-1, the J gene TRBJ2-7; 9 bases match TRBD1. The V gene end was trimmed by 7 bases and the J gene end by 2 bases; junction bases not matched to a gene: 12. CDR3 length equals 16 residues. Germline V lookup: CDR1 MNHNS, CDR2 SASEGT. CDR3 nucleotide sequence: TGTGCCAGCAAGAAAGAGCCGGGACAGGGAACCTACGAGCAGTACTTC. Protein sequence: CASKKEPGQGTYEQYF.